The rows below give T cell receptor beta chains drawn from one sample of a study of post-analysis software for immune sequencing data. TCRdb re-called the PCR reads through MiXCR, storing one row per CDR3 protein. Of under 650,000 distinct CDR3 sequences listed, about 40% are singletons. The sample taken for sequencing was blood. The source is a girl between 5 and 17 years old with multiple sclerosis. CDR3s include the opening cysteine and the closing phenylalanine or tryptophan. Size tells how often a clone was seen (once, few, many) or the class of an expanded clone, and some rows leave it out.

CDR3 length	J gene	clone size	V gene	CDR3 protein
14	TRBJ2-3	few	TRBV20-1	CSAIPGQGADTQYF
15	TRBJ1-1	few	TRBV5-1	CASSLGQPSNTEAFF
13	NA	NA	TRBV5-1	CASSPYGKYEQYF
11	TRBJ1-2	few	TRBV29-1	CSVGGAYGYTF
14	TRBJ2-7	NA	TRBV12-3/TRBV12-4	CASSPRDRPYEQYF
14	TRBJ2-1	few	TRBV30	CAWSVLPTDNEQFF
11	TRBJ2-3	NA	TRBV2	CASTMRDTQYF
14	TRBJ2-1	NA	TRBV7-8	CASSFPGLGDEQFF
14	TRBJ2-1	NA	TRBV7-9	CSSGTSGTYNEQFF
15	TRBJ2-3	NA	TRBV3-1	CASSGRERDTGTQYF
15	TRBJ2-5	NA	TRBV12-3/TRBV12-4	CASSLQRGTVLTQYF
17	TRBJ2-3	NA	TRBV12-3/TRBV12-4	CASSLGSGRPSTDTQYF
14	TRBJ1-1	few	TRBV5-1	CASSYRTGGGEAFF
17	TRBJ2-1	NA	TRBV12-3/TRBV12-4	CASSLGSGRAPINEQFF
14	TRBJ2-6	NA	TRBV20-1	CSARAGSGANVLTF
14	TRBJ2-1	few	TRBV12-3/TRBV12-4	CASSGLALLNEQFF
18	TRBJ1-2	few	TRBV27	CASSLLDRGSLASYGYTF
12	TRBJ1-4	few	TRBV20-1	CSARDDSEKLFF
12	TRBJ2-1	few	TRBV29-1	CSVERGYNEQFF
15	TRBJ2-7	NA	TRBV3-1	CASSQETGLSYEQYF
14	TRBJ2-1	NA	TRBV12-3/TRBV12-4	CASSSSGGGYEQFF
14	TRBJ2-7	NA	TRBV20-1	CSALTSGGPYEQYF
16	TRBJ2-5	few	TRBV9	CASSLGTATRDGTQYF
16	TRBJ2-5	NA	TRBV3-1	CASTYTGTGRQETQYF
14	TRBJ2-1	few	TRBV11-2	CASGWDRGGGEQFF
16	TRBJ1-2	NA	TRBV27	CASSLSGPEGLYGYTF
15	TRBJ2-7	NA	TRBV10-3	CAINDGTGSSYEQYF
16	TRBJ2-5	NA	TRBV11-2	CASSSTGTGGRETQYF
12	TRBJ1-2	few	TRBV13	CASSLPGYGYTF
13	TRBJ1-5	NA	TRBV20-1	CSARETGDQPQHF
14	TRBJ2-7	few	TRBV7-2	CASSSGPPRDEQYF
14	TRBJ2-3	NA	TRBV3-1	CASSQGQTGDTQYF
12	TRBJ2-7	NA	TRBV9	CASSVWLGEQYF
14	TRBJ2-2	NA	TRBV20-1	CSARRLGNTGELFF
13	TRBJ2-3	few	TRBV10-3	CAVASFVSDTQYF
13	TRBJ2-3	NA	TRBV29-1	CSVGGQYTDTQYF
14	TRBJ2-3	many	TRBV11-2	CASSLIGSTDTQYF
15	NA	few	TRBV20-1	CSARENGRAGYEQYF
15	TRBJ1-5	many	TRBV6-4	CASSDSTGGNQPQHF
18	TRBJ2-1	NA	TRBV11-2	CASSSQVSRDRAYNEQFF